Following are 26 T cell receptor beta chains from one sample sequenced in a study of shared clonotypes between healthy human individuals. Assay used: immunoSEQ multiplex PCR; TCRdb lists only in-frame clones, some missing. The data contain about 1 million clones, roughly 70% of them singletons. The sequenced sample was memory CD4+ T cells sorted from blood. Subset of the sample: CD45RA-negative fraction. These receptors were obtained from a man younger than 35 in good health.

J is TRBJ1-1 and V is TRBV4-1, with a tentative D call TRBD1 (6 bases). The CDR3 loop spans 15 amino acids. V dropped 0 bases and J dropped 7 bases, with 15 bases sitting between them. Germline lookup yields CDR1 MGHRA and CDR2 YSYEKL. DNA for the CDR3: TGCGCCAGCAGCCAAGATAGGGGGACGGAGCTTGAAGCTTTCTTT. This sequence encodes CASSQDRGTELEAFF.

The chain joins TRBV21-1 to TRBJ2-7. TRBV21-1 counts as a pseudogene. The CDR3 runs 15 residues. In nucleotides, the CDR3 is TGTGCCAGCAGCGCCCACCCTAGTGGGATCTACGAGCAGTACTTC. Its protein is CASSAHPSGIYEQYF.

This clone came up a few times. The rearrangement links TRBV7-9 to TRBJ1-6; D is ambiguous. The germline CDR1 and CDR2 sequences are SEHNR and FQNEAQ (reference sequence). There are 12 residues in the CDR3. Trimming left V 2 bases short and J 7 bases short, with 3 bases between. The CDR3 loop reads CASSLLNSPLHF. The CDR3 bases are TGTGCCAGCAGCTTACTCAATTCACCCCTCCACTTT.

The chain links TRBV12-5 to TRBJ2-1; no firm D call. This CDR3 comprises 13 residues. V lost 0 bases to trimming and J lost 8 bases, with 8 bases between them. CDR1 LGHNT and CDR2 FRNRAP come from the germline V gene. DNA of the CDR3: TGTGCTAGTGGTTTGGTAGGTATAGATGAGCAGTTCTTC. Its protein product is CASGLVGIDEQFF.

This clone was seen only a few times. V is TRBV6-5 and J is TRBJ2-7; TRBD2 might be the D (6 bases). Germline loops: CDR1 MNHEY, CDR2 SVGAGI. Trimming pared 5 bases from V and 4 bases from J, leaving 12 bases between. The CDR3 runs to 13 residues. The CDR3 DNA is TGTGCCAGCAGTACCGCCGGGAGATACGAGCAGTACTTC. This translates into CASSTAGRYEQYF.

The chain combines TRBV11-1 with TRBJ2-1, with D perhaps matching TRBD2 (6 bases). Trimming shortened V by 1 base and J by 7 bases, and 14 bases separated the two germline ends. Germline CDR1 and CDR2: SGHAT and FQDESV (reference sequence). The CDR3 is 15 residues long. This chain's CDR3 is CASSLDGGEVNEQFF. In DNA, the CDR3 is TGTGCCAGCAGCTTAGATGGCGGGGAGGTGAATGAGCAGTTCTTC.

The V gene is TRBV18, the J gene TRBJ2-3; no definite D call. Germline values: CDR1 KGHSH, CDR2 LQKENI. This CDR3 has 14 residues. Between the trimmed V and J ends, which lost 3 bases and 6 bases, there was a span of 13 bases. The DNA for the CDR3 is TGTGCCAGCTCACCGTGGACCACTTTGGATACGCAGTATTTT. As protein: CASSPWTTLDTQYF.

This chain uses TRBV30 with TRBJ1-4; D unclear. This CDR3 has 11 amino acids. V lost 0 bases and J 7 bases, leaving 3 bases between the germline ends. The germline V gene has CDR1 GTSNPN and CDR2 SVGIG (reference sequence). CDR3 sequence reads: CAWSVAEKLFF. The CDR3 nucleotides read TGTGCCTGGAGTGTAGCTGAAAAACTGTTTTTT.

This chain connects TRBV5-5 to TRBJ1-5; D ambiguous. The CDR3 loop spans 15 amino acids. Deletions cut 0 bases from V and 9 bases from J, with 16 bases between. The germline gives CDR1 SGHKS, CDR2 YYEKEE (reference sequence). CDR3 DNA sequence: TGTGCCAGCAGCTTGGTTGCAGGTCTTAATAGGCCCCAGCATTTT. Translating gives CASSLVAGLNRPQHF. The complete variable domain, with remaining parts taken from reference TRBV5-5 and TRBJ1-5, reads DAGVTQSPTHLIKTRGQQVTLRCSPISGHKSVSWYQQVLGQGPQFIFQYYEKEERGRGNFPDRFSARQFPNYSSELNVNALLLGDSALYLCASSLVAGLNRPQHFGDGTRLSIL.

This chain links TRBV9 with TRBJ1-3; TRBD1 matches at 8 bases. This CDR3 is 17 amino acids long. The germline V gene has CDR1 SGDLS and CDR2 YYNGEE. Trimming removed 1 base from V and 0 bases from J; junction bases left unmatched: 6. CDR3: CASSVTGQGSSGNTIYF. The CDR3 nucleotides read TGTGCCAGCAGCGTAACCGGACAGGGAAGCTCTGGAAACACCATATATTTT. Looking up the rest from reference TRBV9 and TRBJ1-3 gives the full variable domain: DSGVTQTPKHLITATGQRVTLRCSPRSGDLSVYWYQQSLDQGLQFLIQYYNGEERAKGNILERFSAQQFPDLHSELNLSSLELGDSALYFCASSVTGQGSSGNTIYFGEGSWLTVV.

The chain uses TRBV6-5 and TRBJ1-2; 8 nucleotides line up with TRBD1. The CDR3 runs 15 residues. Trimming at V came to 2 bases and at J to 4 bases, leaving 6 bases not matched to a gene. Per the germline V gene, CDR1 is MNHEY and CDR2 is SVGAGI. CDR3 coding DNA: TGTGCCAGCAGTTACCGGGACAGGACATTCTATGGCTACACCTTC. Translated, it gives CASSYRDRTFYGYTF.

CDR3 nucleotide sequence: TGTGCCAGCTCACCCCAGGGGGGCTCTGGGGCCAACGTCCTGACTTTC. Amino acid sequence: CASSPQGGSGANVLTF. V is TRBV18 and J is TRBJ2-6; tentatively, D is TRBD1 (7 bases). Per the germline V gene, CDR1 is KGHSH and CDR2 is LQKENI. Trimming stripped 3 bases from V and 0 bases from J, with 9 bases between. This CDR3 spans 16 amino acids.

The genes are TRBV2 and TRBJ2-5; 12 bases are shared with TRBD2. This CDR3 has 16 amino acids. CDR1 and CDR2 from the germline V gene are SNHLY and FYNNEI. Unmatched junction bases numbered 10, after V lost 6 bases and J lost 5 bases. This CDR3 reads CASRLPGLAGSETQYF. The CDR3 DNA reads TGTGCCAGCAGATTACCGGGACTAGCGGGTTCGGAGACCCAGTACTTC.

The chain uses TRBV5-6 and TRBJ1-1; D unresolved. Germline CDR1 SGHDT, CDR2 YYEEEE. V lost 4 bases to trimming and J lost 5 bases, with 9 bases between them. The CDR3 sequence is 12 residues long. The CDR3 coding sequence is TGTGCCAGCAGCCGTGACACGACTGAAGCTTTCTTT. It codes for CASSRDTTEAFF.

A few counts support this clone. This chain links TRBV19 with TRBJ2-7; D remains unclear. The CDR3 length is 13 residues. Looked up from germline, CDR1 is LNHDA and CDR2 is SQIVND (reference sequence). Trimming removed 3 bases from V and 2 bases from J, with 8 bases in between. In DNA form, the CDR3 reads TGTGCCAGTAGTATTCGTCAGGCCTACGAGCAGTACTTC. It encodes CASSIRQAYEQYF.

The V and J genes are TRBV6-1 and TRBJ1-1; D perhaps matches TRBD1 (5 bases). CDR1 and CDR2 (germline): MNHNS, SASEGT. This CDR3 spans 13 amino acids. Trimming took off 6 bases at V and 0 bases at J, with 8 bases between the two ends. CDR3 amino acids: CASRRGMNTEAFF. The DNA of the CDR3 is TGTGCCAGCAGGAGGGGCATGAACACTGAAGCTTTCTTT.

This clone was picked up one time. The chain couples TRBV28 to TRBJ2-2; 7 bases match TRBD1. V was clipped by 6 bases and J by 3 bases; unmatched bases: 7. From germline, CDR1 is MDHEN and CDR2 SYDVKM. The CDR3 consists of 15 residues. DNA of the CDR3: TGTGCCAGCAGGTCAGGGGGTGTAGACACCGGGGAGCTGTTTTTT. It encodes CASRSGGVDTGELFF.

The chain carries TRBV7-2 and TRBJ2-6, with D possibly matching TRBD1 (5 bases). The CDR3 totals 17 residues. V gave up 6 bases and J gave up 0 bases, with 15 bases separating them. Germline V lookup: CDR1 SGHTA, CDR2 FQGNSA. CDR3 bases: TGTGCCAGCAGGTTGGGGCAGAGACGCTCTGGGGCCAACGTCCTGACTTTC. Its translation is CASRLGQRRSGANVLTF.

This clone was detected only a few times. The DNA for the CDR3 is TGTGCCAGCAGCTTGAAACTAGCGGGAGGCCGAAACATTCAGTACTTC. Translated: CASSLKLAGGRNIQYF. The gene calls are TRBV5-4 and TRBJ2-4, with 12 bases matching TRBD2. J lost 6 bases, V lost 1 base, and 5 bases had no gene match. Germline CDR1 is SGHNT and CDR2 is YYREEE (reference sequence). The length of the CDR3 is 16 residues.

The chain combines TRBV27 with TRBJ1-5; no clear D gene. The CDR3 runs to 13 residues. Looked up from germline, CDR1 is MNHEY and CDR2 is SMNVEV (reference sequence). Trimming shortened V by 2 bases and J by 3 bases, and 5 bases separated the two germline ends. CDR3 DNA: TGTGCCAGCAGTTTAACCCTCAATCAGCCCCAGCATTTT. Translation: CASSLTLNQPQHF.

This clone was observed a handful of times. The gene calls are TRBV6-6 and TRBJ1-3; possibly TRBD1 for D (5 bases). V was clipped by 2 bases and J by 8 bases, with 16 bases between them. The CDR3 length is 15 residues. CDR1 MNHNY and CDR2 SVGAGI come from the germline V gene (reference sequence). The chain's CDR3 is CASSYLQGSGDTIYF. CDR3 coding DNA: TGTGCCAGCAGTTACCTTCAGGGTAGTGGGGACACCATATATTTT.

This sequence joins TRBV28 and TRBJ2-7; TRBD1 aligns across 9 bases. The CDR3 runs 12 residues. J was trimmed by 5 bases and V by 10 bases; bases with no gene match: 6. Germline assignment: CDR1 MDHEN and CDR2 SYDVKM. This CDR3 reads CATSTGGDEQYF. The DNA of the CDR3 is TGTGCCACCTCGACAGGGGGGGACGAGCAGTACTTC.

The genes are TRBV5-1 and TRBJ2-1; weak D call: TRBD2 (6 bases). The length of the CDR3 is 14 residues. The germline CDR1 and CDR2 sequences are SGHRS and YFSETQ. V was clipped by 4 bases and J by 1 base, with 9 bases between them. CDR3 sequence (DNA): TGCGCCAGCAGCAGGAGGGGATCCTACAATGAGCAGTTCTTC. It encodes CASSRRGSYNEQFF. Full variable domain (missing parts from reference TRBV5-1 and TRBJ2-1): KAGVTQTPRYLIKTRGQQVTLSCSPISGHRSVSWYQQTPGQGLQFLFEYFSETQRNKGNFPGRFSGRQFSNSRSEMNVSTLELGDSALYLCASSRRGSYNEQFFGPGTRLTVL.

This chain joins TRBV7-3 and TRBJ2-1; a weak D match, TRBD1 (7 bases). Germline V CDR1 and CDR2: SGHTA, FQGTGA. This CDR3 has 16 amino acids. Trimming removed 4 bases from V and 0 bases from J, with 13 bases in between. The CDR3, as DNA: TGTGCCAGCAGCTCCTCAGGGGGGACCTCCTACAATGAGCAGTTCTTC. Protein: CASSSSGGTSYNEQFF.

The chain recombines TRBV21-1 with TRBJ2-1. TRBV21-1 is a pseudogene. The length of the CDR3 is 17 residues. The CDR3 protein is CASSKAIPTSSYNEQFF. The CDR3 DNA sequence: TGTGCCAGCAGCAAAGCGATACCGACCAGCTCCTACAATGAGCAGTTCTTC.

The CDR3 here is CASSRGWTETQYF. DNA of the CDR3: TGTGCCAGCAGCAGGGGGTGGACAGAGACCCAGTACTTC. J is TRBJ2-5 and V is TRBV6-1, with 7 positions matching TRBD1. CDR1 and CDR2 (germline): MNHNS, SASEGT. This CDR3 comprises 13 residues. Trimming at V came to 6 bases and at J to 4 bases, leaving 5 bases not matched to a gene.